This T cell receptor (beta chain) was obtained from a study of shared clonotypes between healthy human individuals. In the study overall: CD4 naive and CD4 memory each took three plates per donor, while CD8 naive took two and CD8 memory one.

DNA at about 190 ng, about 30,000 T cell genomes, went into sorted-subset replicate PCRs. Assay: immunoSEQ multiplex PCR; the TCRdb copy retains only in-frame clones and omits some. The table shows about a million clones, with approximately 80% occurring only once. CDR1 and CDR2 (germline): ENHRY, SYGVKD. The junction had 8 bases not matched to a gene; V was cut back by 8 bases and J by 4 bases. The CDR3 spans 14 residues. The sequence was collected from a man between 18 and 29 years old in good health. Some clones in this sample may be carry-over from other donors' samples. The chain uses TRBV10-3 and TRBJ2-7; 10 nucleotides agree with TRBD1. The sample was memory CD4+ T cells from PBMCs. Subset defined: CD45RA-negative fraction. The CDR3 nucleotides are TGTGCCATCGGGACAGGGGAAACCCATTACGAGCAGTACTTC. Amino acid sequence: CAIGTGETHYEQYF.